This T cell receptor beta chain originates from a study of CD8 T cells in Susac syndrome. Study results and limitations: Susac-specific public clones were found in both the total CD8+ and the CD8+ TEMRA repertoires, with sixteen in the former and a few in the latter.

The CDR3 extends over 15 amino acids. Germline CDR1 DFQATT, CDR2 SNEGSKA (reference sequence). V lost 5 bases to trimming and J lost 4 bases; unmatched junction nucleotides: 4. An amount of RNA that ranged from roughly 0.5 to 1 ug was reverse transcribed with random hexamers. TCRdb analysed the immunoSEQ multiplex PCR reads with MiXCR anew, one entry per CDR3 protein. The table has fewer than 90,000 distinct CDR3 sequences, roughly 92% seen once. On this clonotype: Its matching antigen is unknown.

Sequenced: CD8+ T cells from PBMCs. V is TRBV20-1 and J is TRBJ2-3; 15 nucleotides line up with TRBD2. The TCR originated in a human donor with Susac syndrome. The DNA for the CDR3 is TGCAGTGCTCCGGGACTAGCGGGGGGCGCAGATACGCAGTATTTT. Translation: CSAPGLAGGADTQYF.